This TCR beta chain was found in a study of blood T cells in healthy people across ages. Each sample provided at least 5 micrograms of extracted total RNA. Findings and limits, study-wide: One million T cells yielded diversity estimates that were considered underestimates. Diversity was higher, and naive CD4+ cells more numerous, in long-lived donors than in aged donors.

This clonotype was seen only once. Its antigen is unknown. The CDR3 extends over 18 amino acids. V lost 2 bases to trimming and J lost 7 bases; unmatched junction nucleotides: 15. The germline V gene encodes CDR1 LGHNA and CDR2 YSLEER. Primed by a sample-barcoded 5' primer and a J-beta primer mix, a second PCR proceeded for roughly 6 to 12 cycles. Tagging of each cDNA molecule was performed by a template-switch adaptor with 12 random nucleotides. Using its own MiXCR run on the 5' RACE reads, TCRdb lists one record per CDR3 protein. The sample shows 1.8 million or so distinct CDR3 sequences, about two fifths of them seen only once.

The TCR sequence derives from a human donor in good health. The chain uses TRBV4-3 and TRBJ2-1; 9 nucleotides match TRBD2. Sequenced material: blood. CDR3 in DNA: TGCGCCAGCAGCCAACTCCGCGGAGGCGGGGGGGCGGGGAATGAGCAGTTCTTC. Translation gives CASSQLRGGGGAGNEQFF.